Included here is one T cell receptor beta chain sequence, with context. Antigen specificity is unknown. RNA was extracted from bulk tissue without any cell sorting. Between August and November 2014, newly diagnosed, chemotherapy-naive lung cancer patients underwent thoracic surgery in China. The data were obtained in a study of tumor and adjacent non-tumor tissue in lung cancer. Whole-study context: On average, productive TCRbeta reads reached 4 million to 4.5 million per sample. Notes on the study in general: Tumor repertoires had a smaller top 100 clone share than normal lung. Significantly higher TCR diversity was found in tumor than normal lung.

The library came from three nested PCR rounds adapted from ARM-PCR protocols. One entry per CDR3 protein, called by TCRdb with MiXCR from the multiplex PCR reads. There are fewer than 120,000 distinct CDR3 sequences in the sample; nearly 85% occur only once, and approximately 24% lies in the top ten. This clonotype was obtained from a man between 65 and 85 years old with non-small cell lung cancer. Sequencing was performed on lung tumor tissue.

The CDR3 reads CASGLLTLTGWDTF. The CDR3 nucleotides are TGTGCTAGTGGTTTGCTGACGTTGACAGGGTGGGACACCTTC. The chain uses TRBV12-5 and TRBJ1-2, with TRBD1 identical over 7 bases. V lost 2 bases to trimming and J lost 12 bases; unmatched junction nucleotides: 12. Per the germline V gene, CDR1 is LGHNT and CDR2 is FRNRAP. This CDR3 is built from 14 residues.